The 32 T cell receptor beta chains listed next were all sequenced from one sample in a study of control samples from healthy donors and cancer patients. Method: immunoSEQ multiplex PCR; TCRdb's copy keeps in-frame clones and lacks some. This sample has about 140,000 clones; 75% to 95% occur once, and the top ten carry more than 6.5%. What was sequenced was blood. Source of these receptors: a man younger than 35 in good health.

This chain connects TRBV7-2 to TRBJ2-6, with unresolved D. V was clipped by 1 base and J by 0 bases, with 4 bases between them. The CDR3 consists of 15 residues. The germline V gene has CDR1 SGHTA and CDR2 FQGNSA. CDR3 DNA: TGTGCCAGCAGCTTAGAGGGCTCTGGGGCCAACGTCCTGACTTTC. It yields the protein CASSLEGSGANVLTF.

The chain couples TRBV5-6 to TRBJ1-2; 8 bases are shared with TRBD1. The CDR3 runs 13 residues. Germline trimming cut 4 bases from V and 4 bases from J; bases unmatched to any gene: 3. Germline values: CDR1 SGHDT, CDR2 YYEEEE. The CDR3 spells CASSPDRAYGYTF. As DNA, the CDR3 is TGTGCCAGCAGCCCGGACAGGGCCTATGGCTACACCTTC.

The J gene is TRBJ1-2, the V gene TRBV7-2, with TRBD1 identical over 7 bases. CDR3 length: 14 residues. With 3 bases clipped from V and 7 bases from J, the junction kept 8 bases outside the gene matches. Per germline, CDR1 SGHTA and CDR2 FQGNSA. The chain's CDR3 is CASSFGTAAFGYTF. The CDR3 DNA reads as TGTGCCAGCAGCTTTGGGACAGCGGCCTTTGGCTACACCTTC.

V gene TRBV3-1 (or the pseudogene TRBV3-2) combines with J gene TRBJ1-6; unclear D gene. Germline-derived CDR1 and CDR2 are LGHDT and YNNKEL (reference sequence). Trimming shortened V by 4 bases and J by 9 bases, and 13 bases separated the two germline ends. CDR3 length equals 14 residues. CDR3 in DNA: TGTGCCAGCAGCCCCGGAAGACGGGGTTCACCCCTCCACTTT. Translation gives CASSPGRRGSPLHF.

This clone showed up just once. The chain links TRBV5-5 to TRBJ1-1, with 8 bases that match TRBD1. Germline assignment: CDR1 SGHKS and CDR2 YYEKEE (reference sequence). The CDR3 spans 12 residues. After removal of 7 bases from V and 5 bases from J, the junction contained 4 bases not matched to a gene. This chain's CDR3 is CASGQGRTEAFF. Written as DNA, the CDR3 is TGTGCCAGCGGACAGGGACGGACTGAAGCTTTCTTT. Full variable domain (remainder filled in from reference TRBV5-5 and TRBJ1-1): DAGVTQSPTHLIKTRGQQVTLRCSPISGHKSVSWYQQVLGQGPQFIFQYYEKEERGRGNFPDRFSARQFPNYSSELNVNALLLGDSALYLCASGQGRTEAFFGQGTRLTVV.

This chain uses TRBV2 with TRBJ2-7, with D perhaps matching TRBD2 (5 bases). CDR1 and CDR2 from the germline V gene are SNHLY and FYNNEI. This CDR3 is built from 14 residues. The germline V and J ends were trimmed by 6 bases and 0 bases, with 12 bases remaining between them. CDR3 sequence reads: CASREGVPSYEQYF. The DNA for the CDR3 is TGTGCCAGCAGAGAGGGTGTTCCCTCCTACGAGCAGTACTTC.

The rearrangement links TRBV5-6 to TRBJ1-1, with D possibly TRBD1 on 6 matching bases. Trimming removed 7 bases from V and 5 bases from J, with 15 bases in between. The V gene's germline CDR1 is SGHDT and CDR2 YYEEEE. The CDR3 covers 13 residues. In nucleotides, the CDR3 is TGTGCCAGCCAGCAGGGGTTGGGAACTGAAGCTTTCTTT. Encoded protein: CASQQGLGTEAFF.

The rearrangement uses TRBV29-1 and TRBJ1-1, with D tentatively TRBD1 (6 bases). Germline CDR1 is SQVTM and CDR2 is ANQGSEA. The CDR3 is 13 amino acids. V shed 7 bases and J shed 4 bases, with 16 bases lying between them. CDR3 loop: CSAYRVGATEAFF. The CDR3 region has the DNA TGCAGCGCATACAGGGTGGGCGCCACTGAAGCTTTCTTT.

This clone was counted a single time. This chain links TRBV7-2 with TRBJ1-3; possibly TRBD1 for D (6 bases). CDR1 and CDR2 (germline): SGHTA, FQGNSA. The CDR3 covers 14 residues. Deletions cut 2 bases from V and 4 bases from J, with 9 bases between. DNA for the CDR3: TGTGCCAGCAGCTTAAGGGGGGCAGGAAACACCATATATTTT. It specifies CASSLRGAGNTIYF.

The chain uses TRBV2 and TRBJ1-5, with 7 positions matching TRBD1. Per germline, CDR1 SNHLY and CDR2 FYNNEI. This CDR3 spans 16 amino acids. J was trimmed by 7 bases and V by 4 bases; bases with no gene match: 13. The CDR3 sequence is CASSAGARGAGQPQHF. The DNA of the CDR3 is TGTGCCAGCAGTGCAGGAGCCAGGGGGGCTGGACAGCCCCAGCATTTT.

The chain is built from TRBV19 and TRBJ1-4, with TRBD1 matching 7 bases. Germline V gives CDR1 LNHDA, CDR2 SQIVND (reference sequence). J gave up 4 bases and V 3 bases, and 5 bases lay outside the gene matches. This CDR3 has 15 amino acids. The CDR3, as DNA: TGTGCCAGTAGTATGGCGGGACAGTTTAATGAAAAACTGTTTTTT. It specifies CASSMAGQFNEKLFF.

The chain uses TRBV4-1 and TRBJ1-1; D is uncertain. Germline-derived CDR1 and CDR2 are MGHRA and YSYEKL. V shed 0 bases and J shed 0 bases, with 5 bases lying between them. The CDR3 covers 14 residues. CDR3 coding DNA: TGCGCCAGCAGCCAAGAGTTTGTGAACACTGAAGCTTTCTTT. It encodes CASSQEFVNTEAFF.

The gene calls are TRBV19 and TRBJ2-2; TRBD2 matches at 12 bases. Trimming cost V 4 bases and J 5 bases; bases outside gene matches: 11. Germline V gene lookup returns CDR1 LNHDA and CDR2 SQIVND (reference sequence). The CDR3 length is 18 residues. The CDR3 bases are TGTGCCAGTAGTACCAGACTAGCGGGGGAGACCGGAACCGGGGAGCTGTTTTTT. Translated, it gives CASSTRLAGETGTGELFF.

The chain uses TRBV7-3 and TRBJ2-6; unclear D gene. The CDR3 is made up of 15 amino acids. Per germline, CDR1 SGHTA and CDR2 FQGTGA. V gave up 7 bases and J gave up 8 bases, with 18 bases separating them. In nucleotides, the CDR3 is TGTGCCAGCATCCTAGACCCAAACCCGCCCAACGTCCTGACTTTC. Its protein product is CASILDPNPPNVLTF.

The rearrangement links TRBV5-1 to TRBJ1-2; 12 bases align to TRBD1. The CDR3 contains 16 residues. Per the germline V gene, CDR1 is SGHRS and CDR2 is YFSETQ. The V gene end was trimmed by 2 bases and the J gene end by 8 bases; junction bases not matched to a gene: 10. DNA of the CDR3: TGCGCCAGCAGCTTTAATACCGGGACAGGGGGCGAGGGCTACACCTTC. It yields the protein CASSFNTGTGGEGYTF.

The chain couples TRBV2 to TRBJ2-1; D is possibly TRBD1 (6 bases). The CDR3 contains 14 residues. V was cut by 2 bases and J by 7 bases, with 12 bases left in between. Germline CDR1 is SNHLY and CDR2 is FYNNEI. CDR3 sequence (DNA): TGTGCCAGCAGTGAAAATGTGCAGGGGAATGAGCAGTTCTTC. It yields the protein CASSENVQGNEQFF.

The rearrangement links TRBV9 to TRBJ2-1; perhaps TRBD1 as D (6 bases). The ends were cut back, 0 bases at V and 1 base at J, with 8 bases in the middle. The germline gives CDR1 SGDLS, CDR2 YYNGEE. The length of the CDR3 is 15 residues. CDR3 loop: CASSVETGSYNEQFF. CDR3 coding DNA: TGTGCCAGCAGCGTAGAGACAGGATCCTACAATGAGCAGTTCTTC.

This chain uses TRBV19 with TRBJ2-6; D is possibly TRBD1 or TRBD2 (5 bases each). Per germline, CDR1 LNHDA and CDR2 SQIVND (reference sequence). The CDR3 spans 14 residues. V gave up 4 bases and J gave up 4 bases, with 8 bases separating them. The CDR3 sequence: CASSTGTGANVLTF. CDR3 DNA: TGTGCCAGTAGTACAGGGACCGGGGCCAACGTCCTGACTTTC.

The CDR3 coding sequence is TGTGCCATCAGTGAGCACCTATCCTACGAGCAGTACTTC. Amino acids: CAISEHLSYEQYF. This sequence joins TRBV10-3 and TRBJ2-7, with D unclear. Germline lookup yields CDR1 ENHRY and CDR2 SYGVKD. With 2 bases removed from V and 1 base from J, the gap between germline ends came to 6 bases. The CDR3 contains 13 residues.

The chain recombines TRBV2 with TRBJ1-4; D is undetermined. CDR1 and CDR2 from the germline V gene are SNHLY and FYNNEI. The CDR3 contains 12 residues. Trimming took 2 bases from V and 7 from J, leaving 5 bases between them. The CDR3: CASSEHGEKLFF. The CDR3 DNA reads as TGTGCCAGCAGTGAACACGGTGAAAAACTGTTTTTT.

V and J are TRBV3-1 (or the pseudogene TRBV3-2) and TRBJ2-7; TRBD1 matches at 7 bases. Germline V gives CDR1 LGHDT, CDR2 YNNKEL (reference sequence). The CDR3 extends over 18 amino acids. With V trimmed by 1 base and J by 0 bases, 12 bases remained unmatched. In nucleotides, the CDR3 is TGTGCCAGCAGCCAAGCGTTGCCCGGGACAGCCTCCTCCTACGAGCAGTACTTC. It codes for CASSQALPGTASSYEQYF.

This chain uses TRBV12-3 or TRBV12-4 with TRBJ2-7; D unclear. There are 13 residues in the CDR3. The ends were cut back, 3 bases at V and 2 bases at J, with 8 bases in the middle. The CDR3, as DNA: TGTGCCAGCAGTTTTGGCGGTCCCTACGAGCAGTACTTC. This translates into CASSFGGPYEQYF.

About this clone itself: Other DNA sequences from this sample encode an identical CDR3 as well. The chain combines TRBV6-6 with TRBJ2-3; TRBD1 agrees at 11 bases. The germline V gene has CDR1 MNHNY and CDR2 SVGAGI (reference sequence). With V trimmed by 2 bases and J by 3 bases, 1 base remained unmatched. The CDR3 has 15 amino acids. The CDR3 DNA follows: TGTGCCAGCAGTTACCGGGACAGGGGGACAGATACGCAGTATTTT. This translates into CASSYRDRGTDTQYF.

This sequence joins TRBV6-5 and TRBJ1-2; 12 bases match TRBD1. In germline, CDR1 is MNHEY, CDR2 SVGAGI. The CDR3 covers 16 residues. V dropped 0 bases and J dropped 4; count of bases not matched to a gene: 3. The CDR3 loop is CASSYSGTGGSYGYTF. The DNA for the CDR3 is TGTGCCAGCAGTTACTCAGGGACAGGGGGCAGCTATGGCTACACCTTC.

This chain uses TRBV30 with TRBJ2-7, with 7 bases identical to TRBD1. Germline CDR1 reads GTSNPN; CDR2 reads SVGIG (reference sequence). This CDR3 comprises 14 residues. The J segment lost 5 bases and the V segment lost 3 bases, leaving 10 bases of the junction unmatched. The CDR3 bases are TGTGCCTGGAGCTTGACAGGGAAGCACGACGAGCAGTACTTC. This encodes CAWSLTGKHDEQYF.

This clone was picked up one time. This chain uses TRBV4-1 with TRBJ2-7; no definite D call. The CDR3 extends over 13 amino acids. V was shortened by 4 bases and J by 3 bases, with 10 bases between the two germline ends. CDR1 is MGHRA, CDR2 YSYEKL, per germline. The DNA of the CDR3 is TGCGCCAGCAGCCCCGCTAGTTACTACGAGCAGTACTTC. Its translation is CASSPASYYEQYF.

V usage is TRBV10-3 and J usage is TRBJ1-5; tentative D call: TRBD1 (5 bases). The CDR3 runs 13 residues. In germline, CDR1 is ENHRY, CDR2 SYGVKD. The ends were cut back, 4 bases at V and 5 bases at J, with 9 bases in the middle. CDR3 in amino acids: CAISAGFDQPQHF. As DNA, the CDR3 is TGTGCCATCAGTGCAGGGTTTGATCAGCCCCAGCATTTT.

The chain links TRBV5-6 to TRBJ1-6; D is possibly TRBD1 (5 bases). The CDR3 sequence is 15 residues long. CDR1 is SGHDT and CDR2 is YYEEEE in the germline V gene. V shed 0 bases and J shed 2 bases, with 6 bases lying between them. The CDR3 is CASSLADTYNSPLHF. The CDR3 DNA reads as TGTGCCAGCAGCTTGGCGGACACCTATAATTCACCCCTCCACTTT.

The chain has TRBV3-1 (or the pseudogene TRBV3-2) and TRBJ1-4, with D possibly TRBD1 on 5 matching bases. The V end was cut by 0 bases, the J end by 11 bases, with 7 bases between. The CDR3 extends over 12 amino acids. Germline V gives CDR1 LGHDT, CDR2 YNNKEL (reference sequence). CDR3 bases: TGTGCCAGCAGCCAAGATGGGGGGAAACTGTTTTTT. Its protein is CASSQDGGKLFF.

CDR3: CASSQDGDIYTDTQYF. CDR3 coding DNA: TGTGCCAGCAGCCAAGATGGGGACATATACACAGATACGCAGTATTTT. V gene TRBV4-2 combines with J gene TRBJ2-3; TRBD1 might be the D (6 bases). This CDR3 region has 16 residues. V was pared by 0 bases and J by 2 bases, with 12 bases between. Germline V CDR1 and CDR2: LGHNA, YNFKEQ.

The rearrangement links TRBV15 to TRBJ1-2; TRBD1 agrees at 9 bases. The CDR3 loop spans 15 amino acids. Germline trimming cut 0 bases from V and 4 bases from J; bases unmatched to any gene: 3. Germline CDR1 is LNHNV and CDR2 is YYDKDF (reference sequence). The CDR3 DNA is TGTGCCACCAGCAGAGATGGGACAGGGACCTATGGCTACACCTTC. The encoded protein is CATSRDGTGTYGYTF. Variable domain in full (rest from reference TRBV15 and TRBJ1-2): DAMVIQNPRYQVTQFGKPVTLSCSQTLNHNVMYWYQQKSSQAPKLLFHYYDKDFNNEADTPDNFQSRRPNTSFCFLDIRSPGLGDTAMYLCATSRDGTGTYGYTFGSGTRLTVV.

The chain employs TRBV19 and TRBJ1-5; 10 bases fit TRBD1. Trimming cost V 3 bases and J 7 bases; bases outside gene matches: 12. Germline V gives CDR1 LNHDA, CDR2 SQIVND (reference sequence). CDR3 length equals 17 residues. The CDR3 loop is CASSIFPGQGGLQPQHF. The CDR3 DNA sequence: TGTGCCAGTAGTATCTTCCCCGGACAGGGGGGACTGCAGCCCCAGCATTTT.